The 24 T cell receptor beta chains given below trace back to one sample, sequenced in a study of cytomegalovirus exposure and HLA in healthy donors. The PCR had 60 Vbeta and 13 Jbeta primers. Data came from immunoSEQ multiplex PCR; TCRdb stores just in-frame clones and leaves some out. The table has more than 110,000 clones, over 60% seen once; the top ten hold 4.9%. The sequencing input was PBMCs. Receptor source: a woman aged 50 to 60 in good health and CMV-seronegative.

This clone occurred a few times. This rearrangement joins TRBV30 to TRBJ1-5; unclear D gene. The ends were cut back, 1 base at V and 8 bases at J, with 15 bases in the middle. From germline, CDR1 is GTSNPN and CDR2 SVGIG (reference sequence). This CDR3 comprises 14 residues. The CDR3 is CAWSGFTNLEPQHF. The CDR3 DNA sequence: TGTGCCTGGAGTGGGTTTACTAATCTAGAGCCCCAGCATTTT.

The chain joins TRBV19 to TRBJ1-2; tentative D call: TRBD1 (5 bases). Germline values: CDR1 LNHDA, CDR2 SQIVND (reference sequence). This CDR3 is built from 11 residues. V dropped 11 bases and J dropped 6 bases, with 13 bases sitting between them. The CDR3 reads CAGKRGDGYTF. DNA for the CDR3: TGTGCCGGAAAACGGGGGGATGGCTACACCTTC.

This chain connects TRBV13 to TRBJ2-3, with D possibly being TRBD1 (5 bases). The CDR3 spans 14 residues. Trimming shortened V by 2 bases and J by 3 bases, and 9 bases separated the two germline ends. CDR1 is PRHDT and CDR2 is FYEKMQ in the germline V gene (reference sequence). DNA for the CDR3: TGTGCCAGCAGCTTACAGGGTTTAACAGATACGCAGTATTTT. Translating gives CASSLQGLTDTQYF.

The chain uses TRBV9 and TRBJ1-5; unclear D gene. V shed 3 bases and J shed 6 bases, with 13 bases lying between them. Per germline, CDR1 SGDLS and CDR2 YYNGEE. The CDR3 contains 14 residues. Here the CDR3 DNA reads TGTGCCAGCAGCGCCCCGGGGTCGGGTCAGCCCCAGCATTTT. Translation gives CASSAPGSGQPQHF.

The chain recombines TRBV2 with TRBJ1-5, with 7 positions matching TRBD1. The CDR3 consists of 14 residues. Germline loops: CDR1 SNHLY, CDR2 FYNNEI. The trim removed 6 bases at V and 2 bases at J, leaving 4 bases unmatched. The CDR3 here is CASSDRAGNQPQHF. CDR3 bases: TGTGCCAGCAGCGACAGGGCAGGCAATCAGCCCCAGCATTTT. Filled out from reference TRBV2 and TRBJ1-5, the complete variable domain reads EPEVTQTPSHQVTQMGQEVILRCVPISNHLYFYWYRQILGQKVEFLVSFYNNEISEKSEIFDDQFSVERPDGSNFTLKIRSTKLEDSAMYFCASSDRAGNQPQHFGDGTRLSIL.

This clone has a single count. This chain connects TRBV7-2 to TRBJ1-3; D remains ambiguous. The V gene lost 5 bases and the J gene lost 0 bases, with 11 bases spanning the gap. Germline V gene data show CDR1 as SGHTA and CDR2 as FQGNSA. CDR3 size: 15 residues. The CDR3 nucleotides read TGTGCCAGCAGCCAAACGGGGAGCTCTGGAAACACCATATATTTT. Amino acids: CASSQTGSSGNTIYF.

This chain connects TRBV4-1 to TRBJ2-2; TRBD1 matches 9 bases. Germline V gene sequence: CDR1 MGHRA, CDR2 YSYEKL. The CDR3 has 16 amino acids. After removal of 2 bases from V and 3 bases from J, the junction contained 4 bases not matched to a gene. CDR3 amino acids: CASSQLGQGYTGELFF. Here the CDR3 DNA reads TGCGCCAGCAGCCAACTTGGACAGGGGTACACCGGGGAGCTGTTTTTT.

This chain uses TRBV27 with TRBJ2-1; a weak D match, TRBD1 (5 bases). CDR3 length equals 15 residues. Trimming removed 7 bases from V and 0 bases from J, with 13 bases in between. CDR1 and CDR2 from the germline V gene are MNHEY and SMNVEV (reference sequence). Here the CDR3 reads CASKIRGFSYNEQFF. Here the CDR3 DNA reads TGTGCCAGCAAAATAAGGGGTTTCTCCTACAATGAGCAGTTCTTC.

The V call is TRBV29-1, the J call TRBJ2-3; TRBD1 agrees at 9 bases. CDR1 and CDR2 (germline): SQVTM, ANQGSEA. This CDR3 is 14 amino acids long. V shed 6 bases and J 2 bases; nucleotides not matched to a gene: 6. The CDR3 here is CSVEDRGHTDTQYF. The CDR3 nucleotides read TGCAGCGTAGAGGACAGGGGACACACAGATACGCAGTATTTT.

This clone turned up a few times. V and J are TRBV20-1 and TRBJ1-1, with TRBD1 matching over 8 bases. This CDR3 region has 11 residues. V shed 5 bases, J shed 7 bases, and the junction held 3 bases outside the gene matches. The germline V gene encodes CDR1 DFQATT and CDR2 SNEGSKA (reference sequence). The DNA of the CDR3 is TGCAGTGCTCAGGGGGCCGGTGAAGCTTTCTTT. As protein: CSAQGAGEAFF.

This clone was counted a few times. The gene calls are TRBV5-1 and TRBJ2-7, with D possibly TRBD2 on 5 matching bases. The CDR3 has 14 residues. Trimming shortened V by 0 bases and J by 6 bases, and 13 bases separated the two germline ends. CDR1 SGHRS and CDR2 YFSETQ come from the germline V gene. DNA of the CDR3: TGCGCCAGCAGCTTGGCCGGGGTGCTGAGCGAGCAGTACTTC. It codes for CASSLAGVLSEQYF.

V usage is TRBV2 and J usage is TRBJ2-5, with D perhaps matching TRBD1 (6 bases). CDR1 is SNHLY and CDR2 is FYNNEI in the germline V gene. V lost 4 bases, J lost 1 base, and 10 bases lay in between. This CDR3 has 14 amino acids. CDR3 loop: CASSGGRLQETQYF. In DNA form, the CDR3 reads TGTGCCAGCAGTGGGGGGCGCCTCCAAGAGACCCAGTACTTC.

This clone was recorded once. The chain couples TRBV6-1 to TRBJ2-5; a possible D gene is TRBD1 (6 bases). CDR1 is MNHNS and CDR2 is SASEGT in the germline V gene. The CDR3 covers 14 residues. Trimming removed 3 bases at V and 2 bases at J, with 10 bases between. The CDR3 reads CASSEPTGQETQYF. CDR3 nucleotide sequence: TGTGCCAGCAGTGAGCCTACAGGGCAAGAGACCCAGTACTTC.

The chain carries TRBV6-5 and TRBJ2-2; 7 bases align to TRBD2. V was pared by 6 bases and J by 7 bases, with 11 bases of the junction left unmatched. The germline gives CDR1 MNHEY, CDR2 SVGAGI. The CDR3 sequence is 15 residues long. This chain's CDR3 is CASRPGGGFVGELFF. The CDR3 region has the DNA TGTGCCAGCAGACCCGGCGGGGGATTTGTCGGGGAGCTGTTTTTT.

The genes are TRBV4-1 and TRBJ1-3; 7 nucleotides match TRBD1. The germline CDR1 and CDR2 sequences are MGHRA and YSYEKL. The V gene end was trimmed by 2 bases and the J gene end by 7 bases; junction bases not matched to a gene: 8. This CDR3 is built from 15 residues. The CDR3 region is CASSQPTGKRNTIYF. In DNA form, the CDR3 reads TGCGCCAGCAGCCAACCGACAGGGAAGAGGAACACCATATATTTT.

This clone was seen ten or more times. This chain links TRBV7-9 with TRBJ2-1, with no clear D. CDR1 is SEHNR and CDR2 is FQNEAQ in the germline V gene (reference sequence). Trimming cost V 6 bases and J 0 bases, with 9 bases left between them. The CDR3 length is 14 residues. In DNA, the CDR3 is TGTGCCAGCAGTCCCCCGGGCTCCTACAATGAGCAGTTCTTC. Protein product: CASSPPGSYNEQFF.

This chain uses TRBV9 with TRBJ2-7; 7 bases match TRBD1. This CDR3 contains 16 residues. With 5 bases clipped from V and 1 base from J, the junction kept 12 bases outside the gene matches. Germline loops: CDR1 SGDLS, CDR2 YYNGEE. The DNA for the CDR3 is TGTGCCAGCAGGGCATCACCAGGGGGATCATCCTACGAGCAGTACTTC. This sequence encodes CASRASPGGSSYEQYF. Drawing the rest from reference TRBV9 and TRBJ2-7, the complete variable domain is DSGVTQTPKHLITATGQRVTLRCSPRSGDLSVYWYQQSLDQGLQFLIQYYNGEERAKGNILERFSAQQFPDLHSELNLSSLELGDSALYFCASRASPGGSSYEQYFGPGTRLTVT.

This chain uses TRBV4-3 with TRBJ2-1, with D maybe TRBD2 (5 bases). CDR1 is LGHNA and CDR2 is YSLEER in the germline V gene. There are 15 residues in the CDR3. V was cut by 1 base and J by 4 bases, with 11 bases left in between. The CDR3, as DNA: TGCGCCAGCAGCCAAGGTCCGGGGTCTTACAATGAGCAGTTCTTC. As protein: CASSQGPGSYNEQFF.

This chain connects TRBV29-1 to TRBJ1-1, with D possibly TRBD1 on 5 matching bases. Germline V gene lookup returns CDR1 SQVTM and CDR2 ANQGSEA. There are 13 residues in the CDR3. Trimming took off 7 bases at V and 4 bases at J, with 16 bases between the two ends. CDR3 residues: CSGVQGRSTEAFF. Here the CDR3 DNA reads TGCAGCGGGGTTCAGGGAAGGAGCACTGAAGCTTTCTTT.

This clone was detected once. The chain carries TRBV29-1 and TRBJ1-3; possible D gene TRBD1, 6 bases. Trimming left V 7 bases short and J 4 bases short, with 14 bases between. In germline, CDR1 is SQVTM, CDR2 ANQGSEA. This CDR3 region has 13 residues. The DNA for the CDR3 is TGCAGCGCCGACAGGCTTACAGGAAACACCATATATTTT. Translating it yields CSADRLTGNTIYF.

This chain connects TRBV19 to TRBJ2-3, with D possibly matching TRBD2 (6 bases). The length of the CDR3 is 16 residues. Trimming took off 5 bases at V and 5 bases at J, with 20 bases between the two ends. Germline V gives CDR1 LNHDA, CDR2 SQIVND (reference sequence). In DNA form, the CDR3 reads TGTGCCAGTAGTTTCAGACTAGGTTTGAGGGAAGATACGCAGTATTTT. Translating gives CASSFRLGLREDTQYF.

This clone turned up a few times. V usage is TRBV11-2 and J usage is TRBJ1-2; tentative D call: TRBD1 (6 bases). The V gene lost 0 bases and the J gene lost 5 bases, with 10 bases spanning the gap. The CDR3 totals 14 residues. The germline V gene has CDR1 SGHAT and CDR2 FQNNGV. CDR3: CASSLDRTVYGYTF. The CDR3 coding sequence is TGTGCCAGCAGCTTAGATAGGACAGTTTATGGCTACACCTTC. The full variable domain, completed using reference TRBV11-2 and TRBJ1-2, is EAGVAQSPRYKIIEKRQSVAFWCNPISGHATLYWYQQILGQGPKLLIQFQNNGVVDDSQLPKDRFSAERLKGVDSTLKIQPAKLEDSAVYLCASSLDRTVYGYTFGSGTRLTVV.

The chain joins TRBV2 to TRBJ1-5, with 8 bases that match TRBD1. CDR3 length: 13 amino acids. From germline, CDR1 is SNHLY and CDR2 FYNNEI. The junction had 4 bases not matched to a gene; V was cut back by 6 bases and J by 6 bases. For the CDR3, the DNA is TGTGCCAGCAGCCAGGGGGCAGGTCAGCCCCAGCATTTT. It codes for CASSQGAGQPQHF.

This chain connects TRBV5-1 to TRBJ1-1; D gene uncertain. Germline values: CDR1 SGHRS, CDR2 YFSETQ. V lost 6 bases, J lost 1 base, and 10 bases lay in between. The CDR3 extends over 13 amino acids. The CDR3 nucleotides are TGCGCCAGCACCCGGGTGGGGAACACTGAAGCTTTCTTT. Its protein is CASTRVGNTEAFF. The full variable domain, rest sourced from reference TRBV5-1 and TRBJ1-1, is KAGVTQTPRYLIKTRGQQVTLSCSPISGHRSVSWYQQTPGQGLQFLFEYFSETQRNKGNFPGRFSGRQFSNSRSEMNVSTLELGDSALYLCASTRVGNTEAFFGQGTRLTVV.